The source of this T cell receptor (beta chain) is a study of T-cell reconstitution after alpha-beta-depleted transplantation in children. The authors prepared the TCRbeta library with unique molecular identifiers. One entry per CDR3 protein, called by TCRdb with MiXCR from the PCR reads. The sample shows some 500,000 distinct CDR3 sequences, 15% to 20% of them seen only once. Trimming took 4 bases from V and 0 from J; bases not matched to a gene: 14. The CDR3 runs 20 residues. Germline CDR1 and CDR2: KGHDR and SFDVKD. The specimen comprised PBMCs from the stem cell graft donor, sampled from the stem cell graft. The rearrangement links TRBV24-1 to TRBJ2-2; the match to TRBD1 covers 9 bases. The clonotype comes from a human donor who donated a stem cell graft to a child with acute lymphoblastic leukemia. For the CDR3, the DNA is TGTGCCACCAGTGACCTACTGGGACAGGGAGGAACAACGAACACCGGGGAGCTGTTTTTT. This codes for CATSDLLGQGGTTNTGELFF.